This T cell receptor beta chain was sequenced during a study of blood T cell repertoires in COVID-19. Study at large: T cells, B-cell-depleted T cells, or PBMCs supplied cDNA or gDNA.

Generated by immunoSEQ multiplex PCR, the TCRdb table keeps only in-frame clones and is missing some. The sample lists hundreds of thousands of clones, 70% to 90% seen once, with about 9.9% in the top ten. Participants' own reports of clinical history determined their cohort assignment. Each recovered donor of Cohort 3 presented with two negative PCRs, clearance, or symptom resolution. The J segment lost 10 bases and the V segment lost 5 bases, leaving 6 bases of the junction unmatched. CDR1 MNHEY and CDR2 SMNVEV come from the germline V gene (reference sequence). The CDR3 sequence is 12 residues long.

The chain employs TRBV27 and TRBJ2-7; 9 bases fit TRBD1. The specimen was PBMCs or T cells enriched from blood (not recorded which). The receptor was isolated from a woman in her thirties or forties who had recovered from COVID-19. Here the CDR3 reads CASSPTGGPQYF. CDR3 bases: TGTGCCAGCAGTCCGACAGGGGGGCCACAGTACTTC.